This T cell receptor (beta chain) was identified during a study of naive and memory T cell subsets. V was clipped by 4 bases and J by 4 bases, with 13 bases between them. Germline values: CDR1 MRHNA, CDR2 SNTAGT. This CDR3 spans 14 amino acids. TCR cDNA received a 3' ligated oligonucleotide that carried a UMI. Whole-blood samples were 2 to 2.5 ml of peripheral blood from healthy adult volunteers. Input was about 1 to 1,100 ng of DNase-treated total RNA without cell sorting. General study findings and limits: Potentially, T cell activation and differentiation skew this RNA-based measurement.

This clonotype was detected many times. What it recognizes is unknown. Amplification of ligated cDNA took four PCR rounds with SP2 and nested alpha and beta constant primers. MiXCR, run by TCRdb on the 5' RACE reads, gives a single entry per CDR3 protein. The sample yields over 45,000 distinct CDR3 sequences, about 8.3% seen once. The rearrangement links TRBV6-4 to TRBJ1-1; TRBD1 might be the D (5 bases). The origin of this receptor is a female donor in good health. CDR3 in amino acids: CASSAQGMGTEAFF. CDR3 DNA sequence: TGTGCCAGCAGTGCCCAGGGTATGGGCACTGAAGCTTTCTTT.